These 12 T cell receptor beta chains came from one sample sequenced in a study of CD8 T cells in ankylosing spondylitis. Their specific antigens are unknown. TCRdb ran MiXCR on the 5' RACE reads and lists one entry per CDR3 protein. The sample lists about 390,000 distinct CDR3 sequences, 20% to 25% occurring once. Broader study findings: What appeared characteristic of ankylosing spondylitis blood was a TCR beta motif of under 10 highly homologous variants.

Sequencing was performed on blood, either unsorted or a sorted T cell fraction (not recorded which). These TCRs come from a male donor with ankylosing spondylitis.

This clonotype was seen a handful of times. The gene calls are TRBV29-1 and TRBJ1-1; 8 bases align to TRBD1. After removal of 7 bases from V and 3 bases from J, the junction contained 7 bases not matched to a gene. Germline CDR1 reads SQVTM; CDR2 reads ANQGSEA. The CDR3 loop spans 13 amino acids. The CDR3 is CSAMTGADTEAFF. CDR3 nucleotides: TGCAGCGCCATGACAGGGGCGGACACTGAAGCTTTCTTT.

CDR3 nucleotide sequence: TGTGCCAGCAGTCCTCGGAACTCCCGGGGGCCCCAGTACTTC. Encoded protein: CASSPRNSRGPQYF. The chain combines TRBV6-1 with TRBJ2-5; either TRBD1 or TRBD2 may supply D (6 bases each). Trimming left V 5 bases short and J 9 bases short, with 19 bases between. CDR3 length equals 14 residues. Germline-derived CDR1 and CDR2 are MNHNS and SASEGT.

This clonotype has a handful of counts. The V call is TRBV7-9, the J call TRBJ2-1; D unclear. This CDR3 comprises 13 residues. Germline assignment: CDR1 SEHNR and CDR2 FQNEAQ (reference sequence). V lost 1 base and J lost 8, with 9 bases in between. CDR3 bases: TGTGCCAGCAGCTTAGGTAGTGGCGATGAGCAGTTCTTC. Its translation: CASSLGSGDEQFF.

V usage is TRBV7-8 and J usage is TRBJ2-7; TRBD1 or TRBD2 may be the D gene (6 bases each). V gave up 1 base and J gave up 0 bases, with 16 bases separating them. Germline loops: CDR1 SGHVS, CDR2 FQNEAQ. The CDR3 loop spans 17 amino acids. The CDR3 loop is CASSLVGWGASSYEQYF. The CDR3, as DNA: TGTGCCAGCAGCTTAGTGGGTTGGGGGGCCTCCTCCTACGAGCAGTACTTC. Full variable domain (rest looked up from reference TRBV7-8 and TRBJ2-7): GAGVSQSPRYKVAKRGQDVALRCDPISGHVSLFWYQQALGQGPEFLTYFQNEAQLDKSGLPSDRFFAERPEGSVSTLKIQRTQQEDSAVYLCASSLVGWGASSYEQYFGPGTRLTVT.

This clonotype was seen more than once but under ten times. The chain links TRBV13 to TRBJ2-1, with D tentatively TRBD2 (7 bases). The V gene's germline CDR1 is PRHDT and CDR2 FYEKMQ (reference sequence). V gave up 6 bases and J gave up 3 bases, with 21 bases separating them. The CDR3 covers 17 residues. Written as DNA, the CDR3 is TGTGCCAGCAGATCATCGCCGGGGGGCGGCGTCTACAATGAGCAGTTCTTC. Translating gives CASRSSPGGGVYNEQFF.

About this clonotype itself: Given the absence of the conserved phenylalanine or tryptophan at the CDR3 end, a read error is likely. The chain recombines TRBV12-3 or TRBV12-4 with TRBJ2-2; 7 bases align to TRBD2. After removal of 5 bases from V and 1 base from J, the junction contained 10 bases not matched to a gene. This CDR3 has 17 residues. DNA for the CDR3: TGTGCCAGCAGTCCCCGCGGGGCTAGCGGGAACACCGGGGAGCTGTTTTCT. This sequence encodes CASSPRGASGNTGELFS.

There are a few counts of this clonotype. The chain joins TRBV2 to TRBJ2-7; D uncertain. In germline, CDR1 is SNHLY, CDR2 FYNNEI. V was clipped by 6 bases and J by 2 bases, with 14 bases between them. The CDR3 length is 14 residues. This CDR3 is CASRKGRGTYEQYF. DNA for the CDR3: TGTGCCAGCAGAAAGGGCCGAGGAACCTACGAGCAGTACTTC.

This clonotype turned up a few times. The rearrangement joins TRBV12-3 or TRBV12-4 to TRBJ1-2; D call uncertain. Trimming took 5 bases from V and 2 from J, leaving 9 bases between them. The CDR3 extends over 13 amino acids. DNA for the CDR3: TGTGCCAGCAGTCTAGGAATCAACTATGGCTACACCTTC. Its protein product is CASSLGINYGYTF.

A single count supports this clonotype. The chain recombines TRBV5-6 with TRBJ2-5; D is tentatively TRBD1 or TRBD2 (5 bases each). The CDR3 totals 15 residues. V was clipped by 7 bases and J by 2 bases, with 18 bases between them. From germline, CDR1 is SGHDT and CDR2 YYEEEE. The CDR3 DNA follows: TGTGCCAGCCGACTATCGGTGGGGGATCAAGAGACCCAGTACTTC. As protein: CASRLSVGDQETQYF. The complete variable domain, with remaining parts taken from reference TRBV5-6 and TRBJ2-5, reads DAGVTQSPTHLIKTRGQQVTLRCSPKSGHDTVSWYQQALGQGPQFIFQYYEEEERQRGNFPDRFSGHQFPNYSSELNVNALLLGDSALYLCASRLSVGDQETQYFGPGTRLLVL.

The chain links TRBV7-3 to TRBJ2-3; possible D gene TRBD2, 5 bases. Germline lookup yields CDR1 SGHTA and CDR2 FQGTGA. V lost 5 bases and J 2 bases, leaving 11 bases between the germline ends. The CDR3 is 14 residues long. The CDR3 region is CASSLDYYTDTQYF. For the CDR3, the DNA is TGTGCCAGCAGCCTAGACTACTACACAGATACGCAGTATTTT.

This clonotype was observed a few times. The J gene is TRBJ1-2, the V gene TRBV5-1; 11 nucleotides align to TRBD1. CDR1 is SGHRS, CDR2 YFSETQ, per germline. With V trimmed by 2 bases and J by 4 bases, 1 base remained unmatched. The CDR3 loop spans 14 amino acids. The chain's CDR3 is CASSLGQGAYGYTF. Written as DNA, the CDR3 is TGCGCCAGCAGCTTAGGACAGGGGGCCTATGGCTACACCTTC. Supplemented by reference TRBV5-1 and TRBJ1-2, the full variable domain reads KAGVTQTPRYLIKTRGQQVTLSCSPISGHRSVSWYQQTPGQGLQFLFEYFSETQRNKGNFPGRFSGRQFSNSRSEMNVSTLELGDSALYLCASSLGQGAYGYTFGSGTRLTVV.

This chain uses TRBV5-1 with TRBJ2-3; no reliable D call. V dropped 0 bases and J dropped 0 bases, with 5 bases sitting between them. The CDR3 has 14 residues. Germline V gene data show CDR1 as SGHRS and CDR2 as YFSETQ. The CDR3 loop reads CASSLADSTDTQYF. In DNA, the CDR3 is TGCGCCAGCAGCTTGGCCGACAGCACAGATACGCAGTATTTT. The full variable domain, rest sourced from reference TRBV5-1 and TRBJ2-3, is KAGVTQTPRYLIKTRGQQVTLSCSPISGHRSVSWYQQTPGQGLQFLFEYFSETQRNKGNFPGRFSGRQFSNSRSEMNVSTLELGDSALYLCASSLADSTDTQYFGPGTRLTVL.